Presented here are 23 T cell receptor beta chains from one specimen sequenced in a study of blood T cell repertoires in COVID-19. TCRdb's copy holds only in-frame clones and misses some; the assay was immunoSEQ multiplex PCR. The sample shows under 200,000 clones, approximately 85% of them seen only once. Sequences were obtained from peripheral blood. These receptors came from a man between 60 and 75 years old who had recovered from COVID-19.

V gene TRBV5-1 combines with J gene TRBJ2-6; unclear D gene. With 5 bases removed from V and 4 bases from J, the gap between germline ends came to 13 bases. CDR1 and CDR2 from the germline V gene are SGHRS and YFSETQ. This CDR3 comprises 15 residues. The CDR3 coding sequence is TGCGCCAGCAGTTTTAGAGGTGGCGGGGCCAACGTCCTGACTTTC. This gives the protein CASSFRGGGANVLTF.

V and J are TRBV3-1 (or the pseudogene TRBV3-2) and TRBJ1-2; a weak D match, TRBD1 (6 bases). Trimming pared 1 base from V and 8 bases from J, leaving 14 bases between. CDR3 length equals 14 residues. Looked up from germline, CDR1 is LGHDT and CDR2 is YNNKEL (reference sequence). The CDR3: CASSQAKGERGYTF. In DNA form, the CDR3 reads TGTGCCAGCAGCCAAGCAAAGGGGGAACGGGGCTACACCTTC.

The rearrangement uses TRBV5-4 and TRBJ2-2; possible D gene TRBD1, 6 bases. Germline CDR1 reads SGHNT; CDR2 reads YYREEE (reference sequence). V dropped 0 bases and J dropped 1 base, with 7 bases sitting between them. This CDR3 is built from 15 residues. The CDR3 loop reads CASSLDRENTGELFF. The DNA of the CDR3 is TGTGCCAGCAGCTTGGACAGGGAGAACACCGGGGAGCTGTTTTTT. The full variable domain, completed using reference TRBV5-4 and TRBJ2-2, is ETGVTQSPTHLIKTRGQQVTLRCSSQSGHNTVSWYQQALGQGPQFIFQYYREEENGRGNFPPRFSGLQFPNYSSELNVNALELDDSALYLCASSLDRENTGELFFGEGSRLTVL.

The chain uses TRBV6-5 and TRBJ2-5; 7 bases map to TRBD1. The germline V gene has CDR1 MNHEY and CDR2 SVGAGI. V lost 6 bases, J lost 3 bases, and 4 bases stayed unmatched. There are 13 residues in the CDR3. The CDR3 reads CASSRTGEETQYF. As DNA, the CDR3 is TGTGCCAGCAGCCGGACAGGAGAAGAGACCCAGTACTTC.

V usage is TRBV5-1 and J usage is TRBJ2-1; 9 bases are a match to TRBD2. The CDR3 length is 16 residues. J gave up 0 bases and V 0 bases, and 1 base lay outside the gene matches. Germline loops: CDR1 SGHRS, CDR2 YFSETQ. The CDR3 sequence is CASSLASGDSYNEQFF. CDR3 sequence (DNA): TGCGCCAGCAGCTTGGCTAGCGGGGACTCCTACAATGAGCAGTTCTTC.

This clone was counted once. This rearrangement joins TRBV27 to TRBJ2-3; 8 bases are a match to TRBD1. J lost 4 bases, V lost 4 bases, and 7 bases had no gene match. Germline V gene lookup returns CDR1 MNHEY and CDR2 SMNVEV (reference sequence). The CDR3 consists of 15 residues. The CDR3 DNA follows: TGTGCCAGCAGTTCTGGACAGGGCAGTGCAGATACGCAGTATTTT. This translates into CASSSGQGSADTQYF.

The chain couples TRBV5-1 to TRBJ2-3, with 7 bases fitting TRBD2. The V segment lost 3 bases and the J segment 9 bases; nucleotides outside the gene matches: 1. There are 11 residues in the CDR3. The V gene's germline CDR1 is SGHRS and CDR2 YFSETQ. The CDR3 region has the DNA TGCGCCAGCAGCTCCGGGGGGACGCAGTATTTT. Translating gives CASSSGGTQYF.

This rearrangement joins TRBV5-1 to TRBJ1-1; D possibly corresponds to TRBD1 (5 bases). CDR3 size: 16 residues. V was clipped by 2 bases and J by 8 bases, with 22 bases between them. Germline CDR1 and CDR2: SGHRS and YFSETQ. The CDR3 DNA follows: TGCGCCAGCAGCTTAGGGCCGGAAACAGGATCCCTAGAAGCTTTCTTT. Translation: CASSLGPETGSLEAFF.

This sequence joins TRBV19 and TRBJ2-7, with a possible D match to TRBD2 (6 bases). This CDR3 contains 16 residues. The ends were cut back, 2 bases at V and 2 bases at J, with 16 bases in the middle. Per germline, CDR1 LNHDA and CDR2 SQIVND (reference sequence). The CDR3 DNA is TGTGCCAGTAGTATACGGGAGCAGGGTCCCCCCTACGAGCAGTACTTC. Residues: CASSIREQGPPYEQYF.

The V and J genes are TRBV13 and TRBJ2-3; 14 nucleotides match TRBD2. The CDR3 extends over 16 amino acids. Germline CDR1 reads PRHDT; CDR2 reads FYEKMQ (reference sequence). Trimming at V came to 6 bases and at J to 7 bases, leaving 9 bases not matched to a gene. The DNA of the CDR3 is TGTGCCAGCAGTCCTCGACTAGCGGGGGGGAGTCATACGCAGTATTTT. It encodes CASSPRLAGGSHTQYF.

The chain recombines TRBV24-1 with TRBJ2-7; D is perhaps TRBD1 (6 bases). The ends were cut back, 3 bases at V and 7 bases at J, with 9 bases in the middle. CDR3 length equals 12 residues. CDR1 and CDR2 (germline): KGHDR, SFDVKD. The CDR3 loop is CATSDHDREQYF. The CDR3 DNA follows: TGTGCCACCAGTGATCACGACAGGGAGCAGTACTTC.

The chain carries TRBV5-1 and TRBJ2-7; D is perhaps TRBD2 (6 bases). Germline V CDR1 and CDR2: SGHRS, YFSETQ. The CDR3 totals 16 residues. V lost 3 bases and J 7 bases, leaving 23 bases between the germline ends. The CDR3 loop is CASSSGGRSIRGEQYF. The DNA of the CDR3 is TGCGCCAGCAGCTCCGGGGGTCGAAGCATACGGGGAGAGCAGTACTTC. The full variable domain, its missing parts supplied by reference TRBV5-1 and TRBJ2-7, is KAGVTQTPRYLIKTRGQQVTLSCSPISGHRSVSWYQQTPGQGLQFLFEYFSETQRNKGNFPGRFSGRQFSNSRSEMNVSTLELGDSALYLCASSSGGRSIRGEQYFGPGTRLTVT.

The V and J genes are TRBV18 and TRBJ2-5, with 9 nucleotides matching TRBD1. Germline V gene data show CDR1 as KGHSH and CDR2 as LQKENI. The CDR3 is 16 amino acids. With V trimmed by 6 bases and J by 7 bases, 15 bases remained unmatched. The CDR3 loop reads CASSPGITGGEGTQYF. DNA of the CDR3: TGTGCCAGCTCTCCCGGAATCACAGGGGGCGAGGGGACCCAGTACTTC.

The chain links TRBV19 to TRBJ1-2; no firm D call. The length of the CDR3 is 15 residues. Germline V gives CDR1 LNHDA, CDR2 SQIVND (reference sequence). V was pared by 6 bases and J by 2 bases, with 16 bases between. CDR3 residues: CASRPPGTSNYGYTF. Here the CDR3 DNA reads TGTGCCAGTAGGCCGCCGGGCACTAGCAACTATGGCTACACCTTC.

The chain recombines TRBV27 with TRBJ1-2; possible D gene TRBD1, 5 bases. The CDR3 spans 16 residues. Germline CDR1 reads MNHEY; CDR2 reads SMNVEV (reference sequence). The V and J ends lost 6 bases and 4 bases respectively, with 21 bases between them. CDR3 protein: CASSPGRGGGVYGYTF. The CDR3 DNA is TGTGCCAGCAGCCCCGGGCGGGGCGGGGGGGTCTATGGCTACACCTTC.

CDR3 region: CASSLAGGYSYNEQFF. CDR3 DNA sequence: TGCGCCAGCAGTCTAGCGGGGGGTTATTCCTACAATGAGCAGTTCTTC. The genes are TRBV5-1 and TRBJ2-1, with 11 bases lining up with TRBD2. The germline CDR1 and CDR2 sequences are SGHRS and YFSETQ. J lost 1 base, V lost 5 bases, and 5 bases had no gene match. The CDR3 length is 16 residues. Full variable domain (outside the CDR3, taken from reference TRBV5-1 and TRBJ2-1): KAGVTQTPRYLIKTRGQQVTLSCSPISGHRSVSWYQQTPGQGLQFLFEYFSETQRNKGNFPGRFSGRQFSNSRSEMNVSTLELGDSALYLCASSLAGGYSYNEQFFGPGTRLTVL.

This clone was picked up a small number of times. CDR3 DNA sequence: TGTGCCAGCAGTTACCAGGATGGCTACACCTTC. Amino acids: CASSYQDGYTF. The genes are TRBV6-2 or TRBV6-3 and TRBJ1-2; D call uncertain. Germline CDR1 and CDR2: MNHEY and SVGEGT. The ends were cut back, 2 bases at V and 6 bases at J, with 4 bases in the middle. The CDR3 loop spans 11 amino acids.

This clone showed up just once. This rearrangement joins TRBV5-6 to TRBJ2-2; 9 bases agree with TRBD1. Germline-derived CDR1 and CDR2 are SGHDT and YYEEEE. The CDR3 is 17 residues long. With 4 bases clipped from V and 5 bases from J, the junction kept 12 bases outside the gene matches. Written as DNA, the CDR3 is TGTGCCAGCAGCCAACCCTACGGGACAGGGTTAACCGGGGAGCTGTTTTTT. Its protein is CASSQPYGTGLTGELFF.

The CDR3 protein is CASSKSLHLSWAENTGELFF. Here the CDR3 DNA reads TGTGCCAGCAGCAAGTCCCTCCATCTCTCTTGGGCAGAGAACACCGGGGAGCTGTTTTTT. The chain carries TRBV21-1 and TRBJ2-2; the DNA was not compared with TRBD1, the D call given in the table. TRBV21-1 is marked as a pseudogene. The CDR3 totals 20 residues.

The CDR3 loop reads CASSFLQGANEKLFF. Written as DNA, the CDR3 is TGTGCCAGCAGCTTTCTACAGGGGGCTAATGAAAAACTGTTTTTT. V gene TRBV5-4 combines with J gene TRBJ1-4; 8 bases align to TRBD1. CDR1 and CDR2 from the germline V gene are SGHNT and YYREEE (reference sequence). Losses at the gene ends were 2 bases for V and 3 bases for J; bases not matched to a gene: 3. This CDR3 has 15 residues. Together with reference TRBV5-4 and TRBJ1-4, the CDR3 gives the full variable domain: ETGVTQSPTHLIKTRGQQVTLRCSSQSGHNTVSWYQQALGQGPQFIFQYYREEENGRGNFPPRFSGLQFPNYSSELNVNALELDDSALYLCASSFLQGANEKLFFGSGTQLSVL.

The V gene is TRBV7-6, the J gene TRBJ2-5, with no clear D. V lost 2 bases, J lost 2 bases, and 12 bases lay in between. CDR1 is SGHVS and CDR2 is FNYEAQ in the germline V gene. The CDR3 is 15 amino acids. The CDR3 here is CASSLNLERQETQYF. The CDR3 DNA reads TGTGCCAGCAGCTTAAACCTAGAAAGGCAAGAGACCCAGTACTTC.

The chain carries TRBV7-9 and TRBJ1-2, with D unclear. V lost 6 bases, J lost 6 bases, and 20 bases lay in between. The germline V gene encodes CDR1 SEHNR and CDR2 FQNEAQ (reference sequence). The length of the CDR3 is 15 residues. The CDR3 here is CASSPPRGSGNGYTF. In DNA, the CDR3 is TGTGCCAGCAGTCCTCCCCGCGGGTCGGGGAATGGCTACACCTTC.

This clone was observed once. This rearrangement joins TRBV28 to TRBJ2-7; D is unclear. Trimming stripped 3 bases from V and 0 bases from J, with 12 bases between. Germline-derived CDR1 and CDR2 are MDHEN and SYDVKM. This CDR3 comprises 15 residues. This CDR3 is CASSLATPPSYEQYF. The CDR3, as DNA: TGTGCCAGCAGTTTGGCCACCCCTCCCTCCTACGAGCAGTACTTC.